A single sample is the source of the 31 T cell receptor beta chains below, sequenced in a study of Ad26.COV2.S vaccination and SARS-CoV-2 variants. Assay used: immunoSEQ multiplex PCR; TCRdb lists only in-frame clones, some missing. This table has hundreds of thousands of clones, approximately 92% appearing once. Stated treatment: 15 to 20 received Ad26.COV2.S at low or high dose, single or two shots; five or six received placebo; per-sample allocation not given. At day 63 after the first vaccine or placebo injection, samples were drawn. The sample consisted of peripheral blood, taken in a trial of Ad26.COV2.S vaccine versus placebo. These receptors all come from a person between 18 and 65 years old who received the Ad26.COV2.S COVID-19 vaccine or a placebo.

This CDR3 is CASSQEGSSYNEQFF. The DNA of the CDR3 is TGCGCCAGCAGCCAAGAAGGTAGCTCCTACAATGAGCAGTTCTTC. The chain couples TRBV4-3 to TRBJ2-1; D uncertain. V was clipped by 0 bases and J by 0 bases, with 6 bases between them. This CDR3 has 15 amino acids. The germline gives CDR1 LGHNA, CDR2 YSLEER.

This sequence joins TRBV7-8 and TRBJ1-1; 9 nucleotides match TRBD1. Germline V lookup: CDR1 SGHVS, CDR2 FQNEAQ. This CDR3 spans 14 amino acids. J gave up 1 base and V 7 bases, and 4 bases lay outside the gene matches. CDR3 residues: CASIADRGNTEAFF. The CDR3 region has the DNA TGTGCCAGCATCGCGGACAGGGGGAACACTGAAGCTTTCTTT.

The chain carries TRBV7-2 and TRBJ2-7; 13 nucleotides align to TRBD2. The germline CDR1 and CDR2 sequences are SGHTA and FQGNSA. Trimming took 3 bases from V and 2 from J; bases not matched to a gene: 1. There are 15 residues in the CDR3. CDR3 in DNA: TGTGCCAGCAGCTTTGGGACTAGCGGGACCTACGAGCAGTACTTC. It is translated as CASSFGTSGTYEQYF.

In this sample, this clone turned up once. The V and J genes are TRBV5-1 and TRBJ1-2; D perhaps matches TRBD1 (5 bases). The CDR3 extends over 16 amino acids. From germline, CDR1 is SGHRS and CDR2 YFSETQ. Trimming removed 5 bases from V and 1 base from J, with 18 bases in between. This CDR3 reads CASRLEFTGGNYGYTF. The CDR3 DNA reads TGCGCCAGCAGACTCGAATTTACAGGCGGTAACTATGGCTACACCTTC.

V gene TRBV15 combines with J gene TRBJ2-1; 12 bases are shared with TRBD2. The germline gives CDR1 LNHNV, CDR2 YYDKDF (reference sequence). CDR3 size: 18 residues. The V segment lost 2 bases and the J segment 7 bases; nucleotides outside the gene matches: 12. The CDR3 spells CATSRSRLAGVVWNEQFF. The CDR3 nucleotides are TGTGCCACCAGCAGATCGAGACTAGCGGGAGTTGTTTGGAATGAGCAGTTCTTC. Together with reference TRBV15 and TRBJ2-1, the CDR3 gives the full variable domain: DAMVIQNPRYQVTQFGKPVTLSCSQTLNHNVMYWYQQKSSQAPKLLFHYYDKDFNNEADTPDNFQSRRPNTSFCFLDIRSPGLGDTAMYLCATSRSRLAGVVWNEQFFGPGTRLTVL.

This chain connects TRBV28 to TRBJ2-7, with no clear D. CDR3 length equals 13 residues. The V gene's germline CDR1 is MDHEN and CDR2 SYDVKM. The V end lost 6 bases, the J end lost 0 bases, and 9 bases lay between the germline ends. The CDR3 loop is CASSPPSSYEQYF. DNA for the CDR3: TGTGCCAGCAGCCCCCCAAGCTCCTACGAGCAGTACTTC.

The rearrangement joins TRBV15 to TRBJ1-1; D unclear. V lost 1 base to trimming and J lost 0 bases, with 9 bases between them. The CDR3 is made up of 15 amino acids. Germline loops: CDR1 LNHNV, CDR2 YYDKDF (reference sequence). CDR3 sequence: CATSRGQPMNTEAFF. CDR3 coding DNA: TGTGCCACCAGCAGAGGGCAGCCCATGAACACTGAAGCTTTCTTT. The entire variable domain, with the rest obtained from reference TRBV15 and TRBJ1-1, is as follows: DAMVIQNPRYQVTQFGKPVTLSCSQTLNHNVMYWYQQKSSQAPKLLFHYYDKDFNNEADTPDNFQSRRPNTSFCFLDIRSPGLGDTAMYLCATSRGQPMNTEAFFGQGTRLTVV.

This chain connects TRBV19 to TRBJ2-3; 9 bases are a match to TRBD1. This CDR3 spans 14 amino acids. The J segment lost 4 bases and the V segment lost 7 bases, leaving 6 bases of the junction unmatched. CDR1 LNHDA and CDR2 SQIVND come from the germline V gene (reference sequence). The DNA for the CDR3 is TGTGCCAGTACTGACAGGGGGAGGCCAGATACGCAGTATTTT. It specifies CASTDRGRPDTQYF.

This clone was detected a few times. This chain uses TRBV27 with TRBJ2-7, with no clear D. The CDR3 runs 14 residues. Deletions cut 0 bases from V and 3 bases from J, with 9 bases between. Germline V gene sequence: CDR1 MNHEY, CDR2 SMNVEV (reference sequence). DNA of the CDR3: TGTGCCAGCAGTTTATCGGTAACCGGCTACGAGCAGTACTTC. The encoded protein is CASSLSVTGYEQYF.

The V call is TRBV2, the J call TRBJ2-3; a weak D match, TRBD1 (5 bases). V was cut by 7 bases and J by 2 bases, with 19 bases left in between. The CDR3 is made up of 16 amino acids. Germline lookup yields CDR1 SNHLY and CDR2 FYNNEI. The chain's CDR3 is CASTPRVTVYTDTQYF. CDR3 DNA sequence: TGTGCCAGCACTCCCAGGGTTACAGTCTACACAGATACGCAGTATTTT.

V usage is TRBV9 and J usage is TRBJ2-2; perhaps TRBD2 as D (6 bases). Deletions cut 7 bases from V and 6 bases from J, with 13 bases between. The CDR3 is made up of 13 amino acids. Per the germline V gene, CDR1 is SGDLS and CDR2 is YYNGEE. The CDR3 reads CASGLLDPGELFF. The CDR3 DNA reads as TGTGCCAGCGGACTACTGGATCCCGGGGAGCTGTTTTTT.

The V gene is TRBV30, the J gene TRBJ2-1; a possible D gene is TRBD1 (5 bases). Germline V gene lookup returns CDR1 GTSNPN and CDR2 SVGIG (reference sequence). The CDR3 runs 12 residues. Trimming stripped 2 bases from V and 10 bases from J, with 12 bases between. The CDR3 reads CAWSRQSGEQFF. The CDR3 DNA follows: TGTGCCTGGAGTCGACAGTCGGGCGAGCAGTTCTTC. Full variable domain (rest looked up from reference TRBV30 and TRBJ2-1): SQTIHQWPATLVQPVGSPLSLECTVEGTSNPNLYWYRQAAGRGLQLLFYSVGIGQISSEVPQNLSASRPQDRQFILSSKKLLLSDSGFYLCAWSRQSGEQFFGPGTRLTVL.

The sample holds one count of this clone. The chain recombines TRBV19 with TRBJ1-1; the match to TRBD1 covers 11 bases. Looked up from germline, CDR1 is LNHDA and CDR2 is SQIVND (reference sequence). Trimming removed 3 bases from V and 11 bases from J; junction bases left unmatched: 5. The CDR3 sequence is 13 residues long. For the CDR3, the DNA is TGTGCCAGTAGTATGGACAGGGGGCGACCGGCTTTCTTT. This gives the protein CASSMDRGRPAFF.

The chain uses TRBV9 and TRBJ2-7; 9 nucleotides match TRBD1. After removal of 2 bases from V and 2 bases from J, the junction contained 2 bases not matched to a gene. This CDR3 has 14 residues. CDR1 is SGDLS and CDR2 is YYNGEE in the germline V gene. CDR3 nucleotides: TGTGCCAGCAGCGTGGACAGGGGAACCTACGAGCAGTACTTC. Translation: CASSVDRGTYEQYF.

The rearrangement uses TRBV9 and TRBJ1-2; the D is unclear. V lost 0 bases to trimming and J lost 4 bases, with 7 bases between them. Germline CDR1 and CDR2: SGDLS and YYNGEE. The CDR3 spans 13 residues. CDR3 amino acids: CASSVARGYGYTF. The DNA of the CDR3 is TGTGCCAGCAGCGTAGCTAGAGGCTATGGCTACACCTTC.

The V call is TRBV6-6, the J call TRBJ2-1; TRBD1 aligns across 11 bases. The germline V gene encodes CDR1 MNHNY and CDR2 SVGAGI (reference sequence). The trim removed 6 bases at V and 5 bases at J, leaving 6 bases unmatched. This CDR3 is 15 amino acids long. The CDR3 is CASRRGQGVNNEQFF. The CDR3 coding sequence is TGTGCCAGCAGACGGGGACAGGGGGTCAACAATGAGCAGTTCTTC.

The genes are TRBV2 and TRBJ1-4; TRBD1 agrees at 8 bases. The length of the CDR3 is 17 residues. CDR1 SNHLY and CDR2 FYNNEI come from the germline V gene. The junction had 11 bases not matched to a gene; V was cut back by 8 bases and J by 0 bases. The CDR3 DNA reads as TGTGCCAGCGGTCCGACAGGGGTATACCCAACTAATGAAAAACTGTTTTTT. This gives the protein CASGPTGVYPTNEKLFF.

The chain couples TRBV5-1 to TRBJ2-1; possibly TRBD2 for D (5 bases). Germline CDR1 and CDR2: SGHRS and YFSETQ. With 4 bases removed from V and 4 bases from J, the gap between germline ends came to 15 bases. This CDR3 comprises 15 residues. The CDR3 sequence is CASSPSGEGYNEQFF. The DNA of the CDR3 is TGCGCCAGCAGCCCGAGCGGAGAGGGTTACAATGAGCAGTTCTTC.

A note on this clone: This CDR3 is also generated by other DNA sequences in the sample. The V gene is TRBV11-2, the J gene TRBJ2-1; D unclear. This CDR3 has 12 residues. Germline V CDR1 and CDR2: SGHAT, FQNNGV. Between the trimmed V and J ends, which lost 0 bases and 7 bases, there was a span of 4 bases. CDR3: CASSLDRNEQFF. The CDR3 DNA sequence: TGTGCCAGCAGCTTAGATAGGAATGAGCAGTTCTTC.

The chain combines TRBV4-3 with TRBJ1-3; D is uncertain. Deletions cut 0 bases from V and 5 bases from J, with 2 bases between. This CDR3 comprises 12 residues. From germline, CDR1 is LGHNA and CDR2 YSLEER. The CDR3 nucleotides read TGCGCCAGCAGCCAAGACCGAAACACCATATATTTT. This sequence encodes CASSQDRNTIYF.

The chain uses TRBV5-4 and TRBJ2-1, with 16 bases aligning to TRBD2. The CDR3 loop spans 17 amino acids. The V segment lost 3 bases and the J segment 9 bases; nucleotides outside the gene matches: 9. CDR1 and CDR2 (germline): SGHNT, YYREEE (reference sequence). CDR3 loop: CASSSAGLAGGPFEQFF. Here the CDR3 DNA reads TGTGCCAGCAGCTCGGCGGGACTAGCGGGAGGGCCGTTTGAGCAGTTCTTC.

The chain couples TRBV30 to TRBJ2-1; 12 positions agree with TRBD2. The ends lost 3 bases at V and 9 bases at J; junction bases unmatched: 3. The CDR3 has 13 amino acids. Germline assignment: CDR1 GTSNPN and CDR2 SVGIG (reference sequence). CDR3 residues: CAWRTSGSTEQFF. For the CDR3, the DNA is TGTGCCTGGAGGACTAGCGGGAGCACTGAGCAGTTCTTC.

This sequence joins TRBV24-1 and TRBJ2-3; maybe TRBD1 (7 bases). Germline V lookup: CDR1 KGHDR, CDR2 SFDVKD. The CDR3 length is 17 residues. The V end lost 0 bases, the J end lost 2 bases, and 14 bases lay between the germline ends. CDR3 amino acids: CATSDLQPGGITDTQYF. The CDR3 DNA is TGTGCCACCAGTGATTTGCAACCAGGGGGGATCACAGATACGCAGTATTTT.

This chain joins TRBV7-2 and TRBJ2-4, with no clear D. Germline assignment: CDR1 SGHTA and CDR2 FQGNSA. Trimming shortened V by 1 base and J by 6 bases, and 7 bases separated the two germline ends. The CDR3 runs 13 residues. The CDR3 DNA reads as TGTGCCAGCAGCTTAGAACAGAGAAACATTCAGTACTTC. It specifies CASSLEQRNIQYF.

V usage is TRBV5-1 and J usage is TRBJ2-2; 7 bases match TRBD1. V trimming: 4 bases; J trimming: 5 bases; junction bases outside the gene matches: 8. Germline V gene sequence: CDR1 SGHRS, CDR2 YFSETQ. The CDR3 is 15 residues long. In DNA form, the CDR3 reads TGCGCCAGCAGCCCCTCGGGACAGCCGACCGGGGAGCTGTTTTTT. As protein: CASSPSGQPTGELFF. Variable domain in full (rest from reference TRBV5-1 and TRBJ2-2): KAGVTQTPRYLIKTRGQQVTLSCSPISGHRSVSWYQQTPGQGLQFLFEYFSETQRNKGNFPGRFSGRQFSNSRSEMNVSTLELGDSALYLCASSPSGQPTGELFFGEGSRLTVL.

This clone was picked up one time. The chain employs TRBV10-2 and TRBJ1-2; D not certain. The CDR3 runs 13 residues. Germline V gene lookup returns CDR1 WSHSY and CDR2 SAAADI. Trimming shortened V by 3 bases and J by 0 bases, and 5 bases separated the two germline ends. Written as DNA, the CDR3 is TGCGCCAGCAGTGACCGAACTAACTATGGCTACACCTTC. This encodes CASSDRTNYGYTF.

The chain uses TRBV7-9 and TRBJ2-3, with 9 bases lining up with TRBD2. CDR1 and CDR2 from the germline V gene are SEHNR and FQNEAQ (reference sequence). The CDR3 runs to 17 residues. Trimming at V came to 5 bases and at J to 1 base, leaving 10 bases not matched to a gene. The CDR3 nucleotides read TGTGCCAGCAGCCCAAGCCTTAGGACTAGCGGCACAGATACGCAGTATTTT. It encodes CASSPSLRTSGTDTQYF.

This CDR3 is CASSFGVGREQPQHF. CDR3 in DNA: TGTGCCAGCAGCTTCGGGGTGGGGCGAGAGCAGCCCCAGCATTTT. J is TRBJ1-5 and V is TRBV11-2, with D possibly TRBD1 on 5 matching bases. Germline V lookup: CDR1 SGHAT, CDR2 FQNNGV. With 3 bases removed from V and 7 bases from J, the gap between germline ends came to 16 bases. The CDR3 has 15 amino acids. The full variable domain, its missing parts supplied by reference TRBV11-2 and TRBJ1-5, is EAGVAQSPRYKIIEKRQSVAFWCNPISGHATLYWYQQILGQGPKLLIQFQNNGVVDDSQLPKDRFSAERLKGVDSTLKIQPAKLEDSAVYLCASSFGVGREQPQHFGDGTRLSIL.

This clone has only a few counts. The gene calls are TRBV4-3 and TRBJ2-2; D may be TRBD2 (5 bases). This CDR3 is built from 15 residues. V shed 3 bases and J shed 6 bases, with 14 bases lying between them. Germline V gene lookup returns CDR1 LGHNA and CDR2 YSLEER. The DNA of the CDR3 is TGCGCCAGCAGCCATGATGGGAACGGGGCCGGGGAGCTGTTTTTT. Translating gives CASSHDGNGAGELFF.

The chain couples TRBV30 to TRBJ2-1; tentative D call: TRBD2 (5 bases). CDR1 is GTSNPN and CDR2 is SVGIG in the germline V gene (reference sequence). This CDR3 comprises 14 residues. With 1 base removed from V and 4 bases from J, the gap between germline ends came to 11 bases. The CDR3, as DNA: TGTGCCTGGAGTGCCCTGGACTCGTACAATGAGCAGTTCTTC. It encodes CAWSALDSYNEQFF.

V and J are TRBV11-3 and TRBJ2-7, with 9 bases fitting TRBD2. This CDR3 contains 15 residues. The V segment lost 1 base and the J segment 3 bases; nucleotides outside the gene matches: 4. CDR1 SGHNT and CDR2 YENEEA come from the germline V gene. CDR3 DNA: TGTGCCAGCAGCTTAGTGCTAGCGGGAAGCTACGAGCAGTACTTC. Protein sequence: CASSLVLAGSYEQYF.